The 32 T cell receptor beta chains given below trace back to one sample, sequenced in a study of T cells in Graves' hyperthyroidism and ophthalmopathy. From RNA transcripts, TCR beta CDR3 regions were amplified. In the first-round RT-PCR of the TCR CDR3, the HTBI primer set was used. TCRdb reprocessed the multiplex PCR reads via MiXCR and lists one record per CDR3 protein. The data show about 560,000 distinct CDR3 sequences, 15% to 20% seen once. Sequencing was performed on blood. These receptors originate from a woman aged 18-29 years with Graves' hyperthyroidism.

In its sample, this clonotype was seen many times. This chain joins TRBV20-1 and TRBJ2-1, with 10 bases aligning to TRBD2. V shed 6 bases and J 4 bases; nucleotides not matched to a gene: 6. The germline gives CDR1 DFQATT, CDR2 SNEGSKA (reference sequence). The CDR3 totals 14 residues. DNA of the CDR3: TGCAGTGCCGGTGCTAGCGGGGGTTACAATGAGCAGTTCTTC. Amino acid sequence: CSAGASGGYNEQFF.

The CDR3 coding sequence is TGTGCCAGTAGTATCGGGACAGGGGCCCTAAGCAATCAGCCCCAGCATTTT. Amino acid sequence: CASSIGTGALSNQPQHF. V usage is TRBV19 and J usage is TRBJ1-5; the match to TRBD1 covers 10 bases. Germline trimming cut 3 bases from V and 1 base from J; bases unmatched to any gene: 6. Germline lookup yields CDR1 LNHDA and CDR2 SQIVND (reference sequence). The CDR3 spans 17 residues.

At least ten counts were recorded for this clonotype. This chain joins TRBV6-1 and TRBJ1-2; 9 bases match TRBD1. The length of the CDR3 is 15 residues. J lost 6 bases, V lost 5 bases, and 10 bases had no gene match. CDR1 MNHNS and CDR2 SASEGT come from the germline V gene. CDR3 nucleotides: TGTGCCAGCAGTACCTGGGACAGGGAGGGTGATGGCTACACCTTC. Protein sequence: CASSTWDREGDGYTF.

The CDR3 loop reads CASSLSGVGQPQHF. CDR3 nucleotide sequence: TGTGCCAGCAGTTTATCAGGGGTGGGTCAGCCCCAGCATTTT. The chain carries TRBV27 and TRBJ1-5, with D possibly matching TRBD1 (5 bases). Germline assignment: CDR1 MNHEY and CDR2 SMNVEV (reference sequence). Trimming stripped 0 bases from V and 6 bases from J, with 9 bases between. The CDR3 is made up of 14 amino acids.

This clonotype occurred many times. The chain links TRBV28 to TRBJ2-1; 14 positions agree with TRBD2. V lost 2 bases, J lost 0 bases, and 12 bases stayed unmatched. Germline V gives CDR1 MDHEN, CDR2 SYDVKM. CDR3 length: 21 amino acids. The CDR3, as DNA: TGTGCCAGCAGTTTAAAACGTGGGTGGACTAGCGGGAGGAGCTCCTACAATGAGCAGTTCTTC. Translated: CASSLKRGWTSGRSSYNEQFF.

In its sample, this clonotype was seen many times. The CDR3 sequence: CASSYRAQRAGGPNEQFF. The CDR3 DNA is TGTGCCAGCAGTTACAGGGCGCAGAGAGCGGGAGGGCCCAATGAGCAGTTCTTC. The chain recombines TRBV6-6 with TRBJ2-1; 10 bases line up with TRBD2. The CDR3 is made up of 18 amino acids. CDR1 is MNHNY, CDR2 SVGAGI, per germline (reference sequence). V lost 2 bases to trimming and J lost 6 bases; unmatched junction nucleotides: 13.

This clonotype was observed many times. CDR3 sequence: CASSPQTGYNEKLFF. The CDR3 DNA sequence: TGTGCCAGCTCACCACAGACAGGGTATAATGAAAAACTGTTTTTT. The chain recombines TRBV18 with TRBJ1-4, with 7 bases fitting TRBD1. Germline values: CDR1 KGHSH, CDR2 LQKENI. With 1 base clipped from V and 4 bases from J, the junction kept 3 bases outside the gene matches. The CDR3 has 15 amino acids.

This clonotype was recorded a few times. V and J are TRBV20-1 and TRBJ1-1; TRBD1 aligns across 8 bases. V gave up 5 bases and J gave up 6 bases; unmatched junction bases: 8. Germline V gene data show CDR1 as DFQATT and CDR2 as SNEGSKA (reference sequence). CDR3 size: 13 residues. The CDR3 region has the DNA TGCAGTGCTGAGACAGGGGCCGCCTCTGAAGCTTTCTTT. Translating gives CSAETGAASEAFF.

This rearrangement joins TRBV7-8 to TRBJ2-7; weak D call: TRBD1 (6 bases). Germline CDR1 is SGHVS and CDR2 is FQNEAQ. CDR3 size: 17 residues. V lost 7 bases and J 4 bases, leaving 26 bases between the germline ends. CDR3 amino acids: CASTPLAGARLEYEQYF. The CDR3 nucleotides are TGTGCCAGCACCCCACTGGCAGGGGCGCGGTTGGAATACGAGCAGTACTTC.

The V and J genes are TRBV4-3 and TRBJ1-2, with D maybe TRBD1 (6 bases). Per the germline V gene, CDR1 is LGHNA and CDR2 is YSLEER. The CDR3 consists of 13 residues. V shed 0 bases and J shed 7 bases, with 9 bases lying between them. CDR3 in amino acids: CASSQDPRGGYTF. As DNA, the CDR3 is TGCGCCAGCAGCCAAGATCCCAGGGGTGGCTACACCTTC.

The rearrangement links TRBV7-9 to TRBJ2-5; D is possibly TRBD2 (6 bases). Trimming left V 1 base short and J 4 bases short, with 13 bases between. CDR3 length: 15 amino acids. Germline V gene sequence: CDR1 SEHNR, CDR2 FQNEAQ (reference sequence). CDR3 sequence (DNA): TGTGCCAGCAGCTTAGAACAGACTAGGGGAGAGACCCAGTACTTC. Protein: CASSLEQTRGETQYF. Using reference TRBV7-9 and TRBJ2-5 for the parts outside the CDR3, the full variable domain is DTGVSQNPRHKITKRGQNVTFRCDPISEHNRLYWYRQTLGQGPEFLTYFQNEAQLEKSRLLSDRFSAERPKGSFSTLEIQRTEQGDSAMYLCASSLEQTRGETQYFGPGTRLLVL.

This clonotype appeared a few times. V gene TRBV20-1 combines with J gene TRBJ2-3, with D maybe TRBD1 (6 bases). The V gene's germline CDR1 is DFQATT and CDR2 SNEGSKA (reference sequence). The V and J ends lost 3 bases and 1 base respectively, with 17 bases between them. The CDR3 loop spans 16 amino acids. Here the CDR3 DNA reads TGCAGTGCTAGCGTGGGACACCCGTCCGGCACAGATACGCAGTATTTT. Amino acids: CSASVGHPSGTDTQYF.

In its sample, this clonotype was seen many times. The rearrangement links TRBV18 to TRBJ1-1; the D gene is possibly TRBD1 (5 bases). The V end was cut by 3 bases, the J end by 1 base, with 12 bases between. Germline V gene sequence: CDR1 KGHSH, CDR2 LQKENI. The CDR3 is 15 residues long. CDR3 protein: CASSPGRQSNTEAFF. In DNA form, the CDR3 reads TGTGCCAGCTCACCCGGTCGACAGTCGAACACTGAAGCTTTCTTT.

This chain uses TRBV6-1 with TRBJ2-3; 15 nucleotides match TRBD2. J was trimmed by 2 bases and V by 6 bases; bases with no gene match: 6. The CDR3 has 17 residues. In germline, CDR1 is MNHNS, CDR2 SASEGT. The CDR3 sequence: CASRDGLAGGVTDTQYF. The CDR3 DNA sequence: TGTGCCAGCAGGGATGGACTAGCGGGGGGGGTCACAGATACGCAGTATTTT.

This clonotype was counted at least ten times. The chain combines TRBV11-3 with TRBJ1-1, with 9 nucleotides matching TRBD1. The germline V gene has CDR1 SGHNT and CDR2 YENEEA. CDR3 length: 17 amino acids. The V gene end was trimmed by 9 bases and the J gene end by 2 bases; junction bases not matched to a gene: 16. CDR3 sequence reads: CARYRDRVSVVNTEAFF. The DNA of the CDR3 is TGTGCCAGGTACCGGGACAGGGTATCGGTCGTTAACACTGAAGCTTTCTTT.

Comments on this clonotype: At one end, the junction sequence differs from germline, possibly due to a read error. The rearrangement joins TRBV2 to TRBJ2-2; TRBD2 might be the D (6 bases). Germline V gene data show CDR1 as SNHLY and CDR2 as FYNNEI. The CDR3 length is 14 residues. The CDR3 is CASSEGQNAGGLFF. CDR3 in DNA: TGTGCCAGCAGTGAAGGCCAAAACGCCGGGGGGCTGTTTTTT.

The chain employs TRBV7-9 and TRBJ2-7; D ambiguous. V gave up 8 bases and J gave up 3 bases, with 14 bases separating them. From germline, CDR1 is SEHNR and CDR2 FQNEAQ (reference sequence). The CDR3 loop spans 13 amino acids. The CDR3 nucleotides are TGTGCCAGCGGATCAACAGTAAACTACGAGCAGTACTTC. Translation: CASGSTVNYEQYF.

Written as DNA, the CDR3 is TGTGCCAGCAAGACTAATGAAAAACTGTTTTTT. This gives the protein CASKTNEKLFF. V is TRBV11-3 and J is TRBJ1-4; D is unresolved. Between the trimmed V and J ends, which lost 7 bases and 2 bases, there was a span of 2 bases. The CDR3 contains 11 residues. Germline-derived CDR1 and CDR2 are SGHNT and YENEEA.

This clonotype was detected only a few times. The V call is TRBV12-3 or TRBV12-4, the J call TRBJ2-1, with a weak D call TRBD2 (6 bases). This CDR3 comprises 16 residues. The germline V and J ends were trimmed by 5 bases and 0 bases, with 14 bases remaining between them. Here the CDR3 reads CASSPRGFPSYNEQFF. In DNA form, the CDR3 reads TGTGCCAGCAGTCCACGGGGGTTTCCCTCCTACAATGAGCAGTTCTTC.

This clonotype was counted at least ten times. The V gene is TRBV27, the J gene TRBJ2-3, with D hard to call. The CDR3 extends over 13 amino acids. V lost 7 bases to trimming and J lost 1 base, with 9 bases between them. Germline loops: CDR1 MNHEY, CDR2 SMNVEV (reference sequence). CDR3 nucleotide sequence: TGTGCCAGCATTCGGCTGGGCACAGATACGCAGTATTTT. It translates to CASIRLGTDTQYF.

The V gene is TRBV28, the J gene TRBJ1-5; possibly TRBD1 for D (6 bases). This CDR3 has 15 amino acids. V dropped 3 bases and J dropped 6 bases, with 15 bases sitting between them. CDR1 and CDR2 from the germline V gene are MDHEN and SYDVKM. CDR3 amino acids: CASSFAGGRRQPQHF. For the CDR3, the DNA is TGTGCCAGCAGTTTTGCGGGGGGGCGACGTCAGCCCCAGCATTTT. Full variable domain (missing parts from reference TRBV28 and TRBJ1-5): DVKVTQSSRYLVKRTGEKVFLECVQDMDHENMFWYRQDPGLGLRLIYFSYDVKMKEKGDIPEGYSVSREKKERFSLILESASTNQTSMYLCASSFAGGRRQPQHFGDGTRLSIL.

Ten or more counts support this clonotype. CDR3 DNA sequence: TGTGCCAGCAGTTATGTCCCCGCCAGGCACTCCTACAATGAGCAGTTCTTC. This gives the protein CASSYVPARHSYNEQFF. This sequence joins TRBV6-2 or TRBV6-3 and TRBJ2-1, with D uncertain. With 3 bases removed from V and 0 bases from J, the gap between germline ends came to 15 bases. CDR1 MNHEY and CDR2 SVGEGT come from the germline V gene. The CDR3 loop spans 17 amino acids.

This clonotype was observed a handful of times. The V call is TRBV7-9, the J call TRBJ1-4; TRBD1 is a possible D gene (5 bases). V was pared by 5 bases and J by 2 bases, with 9 bases between. CDR3 length: 14 amino acids. The V gene's germline CDR1 is SEHNR and CDR2 FQNEAQ (reference sequence). The chain's CDR3 is CASSNWGTNEKLFF. As DNA, the CDR3 is TGTGCCAGCAGCAATTGGGGGACTAATGAAAAACTGTTTTTT.

The table lists this clonotype with a few counts. The rearrangement joins TRBV5-6 to TRBJ1-2; D gene unclear. V was clipped by 4 bases and J by 3 bases, with 13 bases between them. There are 14 residues in the CDR3. The germline CDR1 and CDR2 sequences are SGHDT and YYEEEE. The CDR3 sequence: CASSPGSADYGYTF. CDR3 nucleotides: TGTGCCAGCAGCCCGGGGTCGGCGGACTATGGCTACACCTTC. The full variable domain, in which reference TRBV5-6 and TRBJ1-2 provide the parts outside the CDR3, is DAGVTQSPTHLIKTRGQQVTLRCSPKSGHDTVSWYQQALGQGPQFIFQYYEEEERQRGNFPDRFSGHQFPNYSSELNVNALLLGDSALYLCASSPGSADYGYTFGSGTRLTVV.

The chain recombines TRBV7-6 with TRBJ2-5, with D unresolved. The CDR3 is 14 amino acids. V dropped 5 bases and J dropped 5 bases, with 15 bases sitting between them. Germline lookup yields CDR1 SGHVS and CDR2 FNYEAQ. The CDR3 DNA reads as TGTGCCAGCAGCCTAACCTTGGCAAGCGAGACCCAGTACTTC. Encoded protein: CASSLTLASETQYF.

This clonotype was picked up a small number of times. This chain connects TRBV4-3 to TRBJ1-1; no clear D gene. Germline V CDR1 and CDR2: LGHNA, YSLEER. This CDR3 has 15 residues. V was clipped by 0 bases and J by 2 bases, with 10 bases between them. CDR3 DNA sequence: TGCGCCAGCAGCCAAGAGGCAGCTATAAACACTGAAGCTTTCTTT. As protein: CASSQEAAINTEAFF.

With regard to this clonotype: A junction boundary mismatches the germline segment, possibly from a read error. In DNA, the CDR3 is TGCAGTGCTAGCCGAGAAGGGGCTGGCACTGAAGCTTGCTTT. The encoded protein is CSASREGAGTEACF. This chain connects TRBV20-1 to TRBJ1-1; maybe TRBD1 (5 bases). CDR1 is DFQATT, CDR2 SNEGSKA, per germline (reference sequence). The CDR3 sequence is 14 residues long.

This clonotype occurred many times. This chain uses TRBV2 with TRBJ1-3, with D unresolved. Germline V gives CDR1 SNHLY, CDR2 FYNNEI. This CDR3 contains 13 residues. Trimming removed 7 bases at V and 0 bases at J, with 7 bases between. CDR3 coding DNA: TGTGCCAGCAATCAGTACTCTGGAAACACCATATATTTT. It translates to CASNQYSGNTIYF.

V and J are TRBV4-2 and TRBJ2-4; D is undetermined. V lost 0 bases, J lost 5 bases, and 8 bases lay in between. This CDR3 comprises 14 residues. The germline V gene encodes CDR1 LGHNA and CDR2 YNFKEQ. The CDR3 is CASSQEAGENIQYF. Written as DNA, the CDR3 is TGTGCCAGCAGCCAAGAGGCTGGGGAAAACATTCAGTACTTC.

This clonotype has a handful of counts. The V gene is TRBV11-2, the J gene TRBJ2-5; a possible D gene is TRBD1 (6 bases). This CDR3 has 15 residues. Trimming took 5 bases from V and 0 from J, leaving 13 bases between them. Germline CDR1 and CDR2: SGHAT and FQNNGV. The CDR3 sequence: CASSRKQGYQETQYF. In DNA, the CDR3 is TGTGCCAGCAGCCGTAAACAGGGATACCAAGAGACCCAGTACTTC.

The chain employs TRBV12-3 or TRBV12-4 and TRBJ2-1, with 12 bases fitting TRBD1. J gave up 12 bases and V 5 bases, and 14 bases lay outside the gene matches. The CDR3 runs to 16 residues. The CDR3 is CASSHPGTGGMIAQFF. The DNA of the CDR3 is TGTGCCAGCAGTCACCCCGGGACAGGGGGCATGATAGCGCAGTTCTTC.

In this sample, this clonotype turned up a few times. The chain couples TRBV5-1 to TRBJ1-2, with 8 nucleotides matching TRBD1. After removal of 2 bases from V and 4 bases from J, the junction contained 7 bases not matched to a gene. Germline lookup yields CDR1 SGHRS and CDR2 YFSETQ. This CDR3 has 15 residues. Here the CDR3 reads CASSLRTGLFYGYTF. CDR3 DNA: TGCGCCAGCAGCTTACGGACAGGGCTTTTCTATGGCTACACCTTC.